One and the same sample provided the 12 T cell receptor beta chains below, sequenced in a study of T cell repertoires in cytomegalovirus infection. TCRdb ran MiXCR on the reads and lists one entry per CDR3 protein. Of about 260,000 distinct CDR3 sequences in the sample, roughly 15% were seen once. The sample taken for sequencing was PBMCs. The receptors were sampled from a human donor in good health (CMV status not recorded). Some clones in this sample may be carry-over from other donors' samples.

This clonotype was observed at least ten times. The chain carries TRBV7-9 and TRBJ2-1; D remains ambiguous. The CDR3 is 13 residues long. V was trimmed by 10 bases and J by 0 bases, leaving 10 bases between them. Germline CDR1 reads SEHNR; CDR2 reads FQNEAQ (reference sequence). The CDR3 DNA reads TGTGCCATGTGGATTCCCTCCTACAATGAGCAGTTCTTC. It yields the protein CAMWIPSYNEQFF.

There are many counts of this clonotype. The rearrangement links TRBV7-3 to TRBJ1-1, with D unresolved. Trimming took off 5 bases at V and 6 bases at J, with 13 bases between the two ends. Germline-derived CDR1 and CDR2 are SGHTA and FQGTGA. CDR3 length: 13 amino acids. The chain's CDR3 is CASSPQVGAEAFF. In DNA, the CDR3 is TGTGCCAGCAGCCCTCAGGTAGGAGCTGAAGCTTTCTTT.

This clonotype has just a few counts. The rearrangement joins TRBV15 to TRBJ2-3; a weak D match, TRBD2 (5 bases). V lost 2 bases and J lost 3, with 18 bases in between. The CDR3 sequence is 17 residues long. CDR1 is LNHNV, CDR2 YYDKDF, per germline (reference sequence). The CDR3 here is CATSRNLALFGTDTQYF. CDR3 nucleotide sequence: TGTGCCACCAGCAGAAATTTAGCGCTTTTCGGGACAGATACGCAGTATTTT.

This clonotype appeared many times. V and J are TRBV7-9 and TRBJ2-2; unclear D gene. Trimming cost V 5 bases and J 2 bases, with 15 bases left between them. Germline V CDR1 and CDR2: SEHNR, FQNEAQ (reference sequence). This CDR3 has 16 amino acids. The chain's CDR3 is CASSSTLHINTGELFF. The CDR3 nucleotides are TGTGCCAGCAGCAGTACGCTCCACATAAACACCGGGGAGCTGTTTTTT.

In this sample, this clonotype turned up a few times. V and J are TRBV19 and TRBJ1-2; TRBD1 matches at 8 bases. Germline assignment: CDR1 LNHDA and CDR2 SQIVND (reference sequence). The CDR3 sequence is 15 residues long. The V and J ends lost 4 bases and 0 bases, in that order; junction bases with no gene match: 4. CDR3: CASSKDRAANYGYTF. As DNA, the CDR3 is TGTGCCAGTAGTAAGGACAGGGCGGCTAACTATGGCTACACCTTC.

This clonotype came up many times. This chain connects TRBV7-8 to TRBJ1-5, with D perhaps matching TRBD1 (6 bases). Trimming cost V 8 bases and J 8 bases, with 16 bases left between them. There are 13 residues in the CDR3. Germline CDR1 and CDR2: SGHVS and FQNEAQ. CDR3 loop: CASLDHYREPQHF. CDR3 sequence (DNA): TGTGCCAGCTTAGACCACTACAGGGAGCCCCAGCATTTT.

J is TRBJ2-3 and V is TRBV6-2 or TRBV6-3; D tentatively fits TRBD1 or TRBD2 (6 bases each). V lost 6 bases and J lost 4, with 17 bases in between. CDR3 size: 15 residues. Germline lookup yields CDR1 MNHEY and CDR2 SVGEGT. The CDR3 region has the DNA TGTGCCAGCAGAGGATGGGGGGCGCTTTCAGATACGCAGTATTTT. It translates to CASRGWGALSDTQYF.

This clonotype was found many times. The genes are TRBV5-1 and TRBJ2-1; 9 nucleotides agree with TRBD2. The germline CDR1 and CDR2 sequences are SGHRS and YFSETQ. Trimming cost V 3 bases and J 3 bases; bases outside gene matches: 4. The CDR3 covers 15 residues. The CDR3 loop is CASSYGTSFYNEQFF. CDR3 sequence (DNA): TGCGCCAGCAGCTACGGGACTAGCTTCTACAATGAGCAGTTCTTC.

This clonotype was recorded many times. The V gene is TRBV11-2, the J gene TRBJ2-3; TRBD2 agrees at 9 bases. CDR1 is SGHAT and CDR2 is FQNNGV in the germline V gene. CDR3 size: 16 residues. J lost 4 bases, V lost 1 base, and 6 bases had no gene match. CDR3 nucleotide sequence: TGTGCCAGCAGCTTAGTTCGTAGCGGGAGTGCAGATACGCAGTATTTT. This sequence encodes CASSLVRSGSADTQYF.

This clonotype was counted ten times or more. V usage is TRBV14 and J usage is TRBJ1-2; D may be TRBD1 (5 bases). Between the trimmed V and J ends, which lost 1 base and 4 bases, there was a span of 10 bases. The CDR3 consists of 14 residues. Germline CDR1 is SGHDN and CDR2 is FVKESK. The CDR3 spells CASSQAGTLYGYTF. The CDR3 DNA reads TGTGCCAGCAGCCAAGCAGGGACGCTCTATGGCTACACCTTC.

This clonotype was picked up one time. The V and J genes are TRBV20-1 and TRBJ2-3; 7 bases match TRBD1. This CDR3 is built from 18 residues. V lost 2 bases to trimming and J lost 5 bases; unmatched junction nucleotides: 19. The germline V gene encodes CDR1 DFQATT and CDR2 SNEGSKA (reference sequence). The chain's CDR3 is CSARSLRLRDSVRDTQYF. The CDR3 DNA reads TGCAGTGCTAGATCCCTTCGTCTCCGGGACAGTGTACGAGATACGCAGTATTTT.

This clonotype was recorded at least ten times. This chain uses TRBV7-2 with TRBJ2-4; 9 bases align to TRBD1. In germline, CDR1 is SGHTA, CDR2 FQGNSA. The CDR3 is made up of 15 amino acids. J was trimmed by 5 bases and V by 1 base; bases with no gene match: 3. The CDR3 protein is CASSLGNRGQNIQYF. CDR3 in DNA: TGTGCCAGCAGCTTAGGGAACAGGGGGCAAAACATTCAGTACTTC.